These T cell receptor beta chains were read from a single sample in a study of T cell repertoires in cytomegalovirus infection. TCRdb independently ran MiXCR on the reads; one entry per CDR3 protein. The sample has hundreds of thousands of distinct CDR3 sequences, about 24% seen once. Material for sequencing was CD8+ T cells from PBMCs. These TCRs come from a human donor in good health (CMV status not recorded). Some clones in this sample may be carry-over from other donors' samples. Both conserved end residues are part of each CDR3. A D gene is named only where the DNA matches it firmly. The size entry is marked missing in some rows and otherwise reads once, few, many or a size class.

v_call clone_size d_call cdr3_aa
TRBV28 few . CASSLSPPDTQYF
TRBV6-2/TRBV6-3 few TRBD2 CASILSGGPVPPFLYNEQFF
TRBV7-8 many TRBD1 CASSFSGGETEAFF
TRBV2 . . CAILRGVAYNEQFF
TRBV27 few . CASSSGGINQPQHF
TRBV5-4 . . CASSYFGGEETQYF
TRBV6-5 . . CASSYLTSLSSYNEQFF
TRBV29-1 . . CSVEVAAPGSGANVLTF
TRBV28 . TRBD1 CASSIQGGNIQYF
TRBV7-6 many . CASTTRDLANEQFF
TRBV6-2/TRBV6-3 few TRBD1 CASRPGTGEAFF
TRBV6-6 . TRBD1 CASSGYGTGGRVGTDTQYF
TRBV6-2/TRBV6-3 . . CASSYIGQETQYF
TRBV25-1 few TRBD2 CASRRAGGETQYF
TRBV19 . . CASGYNTEAFF
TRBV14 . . CASSQAMVYGYTF
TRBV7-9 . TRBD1 CASSSGGYGEAFF
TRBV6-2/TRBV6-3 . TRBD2 CASLSLPGLGESNTGELFF
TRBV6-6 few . CASSFGAQSSGNTIYF
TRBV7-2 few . CASSWESYEQYF
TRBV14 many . CASRGGIPTGELFF
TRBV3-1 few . CASSRKVLPNTGELFF
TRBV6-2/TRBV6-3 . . CASSSSKTEAFF
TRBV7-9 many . CASSLRASGYQETQYF
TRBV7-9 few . CASSPRRIQTYNEQFF